This TCR beta chain appears in the sequencing data of a study of persistence of HIV-infected CD4 T cells. In regard to this clone: Its target is not known.

An overlapping HIV-1 Gag peptide pool stimulated these cells at 0.75 to 1 ug/peptide/mL. CD40L/CD69 double-negative CD45RO-high memory CD4+ T cells were collected. Study findings and constraints: TCRbeta richness was lower in CMV- and Gag-responding cells than in anti-CD3/anti-CD28-responding cells. Bulk TCR data could not be restricted to HIV-1-infected CMV-responding cells.

The immunoSEQ assay was version 4, run in survey mode. Template was genomic DNA at around 9.7 ng/uL, with up to 1 ug used per sample. Generated by immunoSEQ multiplex PCR, the TCRdb table keeps only in-frame clones and is missing some. This sample has over 30,000 clones, with 80% to 85% found just once. This CDR3 spans 13 amino acids. V lost 9 bases and J lost 4, with 15 bases in between. The sequence came from an adult with HIV. The donor label of this sample is uncertain. The material sequenced was cultured CD4+ T cells from PBMCs, taken from a patient who received antiretroviral therapy. This chain uses TRBV12-3 or TRBV12-4 with TRBJ1-1; D is possibly TRBD1 (5 bases). As DNA, the CDR3 is TGTGCCAGTACCCGTGGCAGGGCCACTGAAGCTTTCTTT. It translates to CASTRGRATEAFF.